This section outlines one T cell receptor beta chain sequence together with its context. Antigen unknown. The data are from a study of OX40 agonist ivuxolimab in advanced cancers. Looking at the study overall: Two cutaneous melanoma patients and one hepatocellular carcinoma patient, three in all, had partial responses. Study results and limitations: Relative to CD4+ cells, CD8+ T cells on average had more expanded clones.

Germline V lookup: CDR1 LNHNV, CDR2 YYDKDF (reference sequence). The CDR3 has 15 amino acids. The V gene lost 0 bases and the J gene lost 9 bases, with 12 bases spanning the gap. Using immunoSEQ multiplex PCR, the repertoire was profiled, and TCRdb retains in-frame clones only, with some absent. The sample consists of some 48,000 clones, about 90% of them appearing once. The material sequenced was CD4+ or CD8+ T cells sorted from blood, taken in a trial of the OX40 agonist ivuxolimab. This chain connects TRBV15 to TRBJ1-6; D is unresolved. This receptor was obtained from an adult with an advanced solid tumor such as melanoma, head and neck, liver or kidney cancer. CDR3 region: CATSRDRGFGSPLHF. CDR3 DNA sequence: TGTGCCACCAGCAGAGATAGAGGATTTGGTTCACCCCTCCACTTT.